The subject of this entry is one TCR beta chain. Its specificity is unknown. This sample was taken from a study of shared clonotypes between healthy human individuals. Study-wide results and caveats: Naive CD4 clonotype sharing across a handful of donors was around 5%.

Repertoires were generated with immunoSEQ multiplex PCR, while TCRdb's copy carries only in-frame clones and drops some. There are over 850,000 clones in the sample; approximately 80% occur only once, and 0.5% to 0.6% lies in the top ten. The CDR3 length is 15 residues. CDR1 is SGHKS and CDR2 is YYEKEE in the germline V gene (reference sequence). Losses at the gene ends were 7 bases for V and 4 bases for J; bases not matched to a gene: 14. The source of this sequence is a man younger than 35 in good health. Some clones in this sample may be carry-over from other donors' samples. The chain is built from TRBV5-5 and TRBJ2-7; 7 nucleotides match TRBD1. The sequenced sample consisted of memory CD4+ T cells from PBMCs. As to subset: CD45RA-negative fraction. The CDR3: CASGRIITGEYEQYF. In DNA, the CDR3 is TGTGCCAGCGGACGAATAATTACAGGGGAGTACGAGCAGTACTTC.